Below, 10 T cell receptor beta chains from the same sample are listed, as sequenced in a study of T-cell memory formation after mild COVID-19. MiXCR, applied by TCRdb to the 5' RACE reads, yields one record per CDR3 protein. This table has more than 350,000 distinct CDR3 sequences, approximately 21% appearing once. The sample was PBMCs or a T cell subset sorted from them (not recorded which). The receptor source for this set is an adult woman who had mild COVID-19 (a few samples of this study predate the infection). Cell type and time point are not known.

This clonotype has just a few counts. DNA of the CDR3: TGCGCCAGCAGCTTGGAAGACGGGCCAGGCTACGAGCAGTACTTC. Residues: CASSLEDGPGYEQYF. The chain employs TRBV5-1 and TRBJ2-7; the D is unclear. The CDR3 is 15 amino acids. The germline gives CDR1 SGHRS, CDR2 YFSETQ. The ends were cut back, 0 bases at V and 3 bases at J, with 13 bases in the middle.

The J gene is TRBJ2-5, the V gene TRBV7-2; 9 nucleotides align to TRBD2. Looked up from germline, CDR1 is SGHTA and CDR2 is FQGNSA. V lost 3 bases, J lost 1 base, and 3 bases stayed unmatched. The CDR3 has 15 amino acids. The CDR3 region has the DNA TGTGCCAGCAGCTTTCAGCGGGGGGCCCAAGAGACCCAGTACTTC. Its translation is CASSFQRGAQETQYF.

The chain uses TRBV5-1 and TRBJ1-2, with unresolved D. From germline, CDR1 is SGHRS and CDR2 YFSETQ. The CDR3 consists of 14 residues. V gave up 0 bases and J gave up 0 bases, with 6 bases separating them. Here the CDR3 DNA reads TGCGCCAGCAGCTTGGCTAACGCTAACTATGGCTACACCTTC. Amino acid sequence: CASSLANANYGYTF.

V is TRBV9 and J is TRBJ2-6, with 7 bases identical to TRBD1. Trimming removed 0 bases from V and 0 bases from J; junction bases left unmatched: 6. The CDR3 sequence is 18 residues long. Germline V gives CDR1 SGDLS, CDR2 YYNGEE. The CDR3 region is CASSVDGTDVSGANVLTF. Here the CDR3 DNA reads TGTGCCAGCAGCGTAGACGGGACAGACGTCTCTGGGGCCAACGTCCTGACTTTC.

This clonotype was seen only a few times. The chain carries TRBV7-2 and TRBJ1-1; D gene unclear. From germline, CDR1 is SGHTA and CDR2 FQGNSA. V dropped 5 bases and J dropped 4 bases, with 14 bases sitting between them. The CDR3 has 14 amino acids. The CDR3 DNA sequence: TGTGCCAGCAGCGTACAAGCAGCCCTCACTGAAGCTTTCTTT. This translates into CASSVQAALTEAFF.

This clonotype came up a few times. V is TRBV7-9 and J is TRBJ2-7; D may be TRBD2 (6 bases). The CDR3 has 14 amino acids. V gave up 0 bases and J gave up 3 bases, with 9 bases separating them. The V gene's germline CDR1 is SEHNR and CDR2 FQNEAQ (reference sequence). The CDR3 nucleotides read TGTGCCAGCAGCTTAGCGGGACTCGACTACGAGCAGTACTTC. Translation: CASSLAGLDYEQYF.

This clonotype was seen more than once but under ten times. This chain joins TRBV29-1 and TRBJ2-7, with 12 bases lining up with TRBD1. Germline lookup yields CDR1 SQVTM and CDR2 ANQGSEA. V shed 6 bases, J shed 4 bases, and the junction held 10 bases outside the gene matches. The CDR3 runs 15 residues. The CDR3 DNA sequence: TGCAGCGTAAGGGGGGGACAGGGGGCGATGTACGAGCAGTACTTC. Protein product: CSVRGGQGAMYEQYF.

This clonotype has a handful of counts. CDR3 amino acids: CASIKTGDYGYTF. The CDR3 DNA sequence: TGTGCCAGCATTAAGACAGGGGATTATGGCTACACCTTC. The V call is TRBV6-6, the J call TRBJ1-2, with 8 bases identical to TRBD1. This CDR3 comprises 13 residues. The junction had 6 bases not matched to a gene; V was cut back by 7 bases and J by 5 bases. Per the germline V gene, CDR1 is MNHNY and CDR2 is SVGAGI (reference sequence).

The chain couples TRBV6-1 to TRBJ2-7; D remains ambiguous. There are 8 residues in the CDR3. Germline V CDR1 and CDR2: MNHNS, SASEGT. Trimming removed 11 bases at V and 3 bases at J, with 2 bases between. The CDR3 DNA sequence: TGTGCCCGCTACGAGCAGTACTTC. This encodes CARYEQYF.

The chain has TRBV20-1 and TRBJ1-5; maybe TRBD1 (5 bases). Trimming stripped 3 bases from V and 4 bases from J, with 19 bases between. Germline assignment: CDR1 DFQATT and CDR2 SNEGSKA (reference sequence). The CDR3 has 16 residues. This CDR3 reads CSASKGGAPGNQPQHF. The CDR3 DNA follows: TGCAGTGCTAGTAAAGGAGGGGCGCCTGGGAATCAGCCCCAGCATTTT.